The rows below give T cell receptor beta chains drawn from one sample of a study of neurological immune-mediated disorders. TCRdb recomputed calls from the 5' RACE reads with MiXCR, one row per CDR3 protein. Among around 79,000 distinct CDR3 sequences listed, 13% to 15% were seen once. Material: PBMCs. The receptors were gathered from a woman in her 50s in good health. The CDR3 runs from the conserved cysteine through the conserved F or W. The D gene is left open where the match is weak. The size of a clone is reported for some rows only, either as once, few or many, or as a class for expanded clones.

>many|TRBJ1-5|-|TRBV9
CASSVASNQPQHF
TGTGCCAGCAGCGTAGCCAGCAATCAGCCCCAGCATTTT
>-|TRBJ2-1|TRBD2|TRBV7-7
CASSQGPGRGGYEQFF
TGTGCCAGCAGCCAAGGGCCGGGGCGGGGGGGCTATGAGCAGTTCTTC
>many|TRBJ2-3|-|TRBV5-1
CASSLWGQSTDTQYF
TGCGCCAGCAGCTTGTGGGGGCAGAGCACAGATACGCAGTATTTT
>many|TRBJ2-5|TRBD1|TRBV5-1
CASSMRDRGSETQYF
TGCGCCAGCAGCATGAGGGACAGGGGATCAGAGACCCAGTACTTC
>many|TRBJ2-7|-|TRBV3-1
CASSQSGAYEQYF
TGTGCCAGCAGCCAATCAGGGGCCTACGAGCAGTACTTC
>many|TRBJ2-1|-|TRBV27
CASSSSGQYNEQFF
TGTGCCAGCAGTTCCAGCGGACAGTACAATGAGCAGTTCTTC
>many|TRBJ2-1|-|TRBV15
CATSREGSTYNEQFF
TGTGCCACCAGCAGAGAGGGGTCGACTTACAATGAGCAGTTCTTC
>many|TRBJ2-3|TRBD2|TRBV5-1
CASTGLAGIDTQYF
TGCGCCAGCACTGGACTAGCGGGGATTGATACGCAGTATTTT
>many|TRBJ2-7|-|TRBV19
CASSITGWNEQYF
TGTGCCAGTAGTATTACAGGTTGGAACGAGCAGTACTTC
>many|TRBJ2-7|TRBD1|TRBV5-1
CASSLGDSRYEQYF
TGCGCCAGCAGCTTGGGGGACAGCCGGTACGAGCAGTACTTC
>many|TRBJ1-6|TRBD1|TRBV20-1
CSARDWQGDNSPLHF
TGCAGTGCTAGAGATTGGCAGGGGGATAATTCACCCCTCCACTTT
>many|TRBJ1-5|-|TRBV6-2/TRBV6-3
CATTLGRRPDQPQHF
TGTGCCACAACTCTGGGCAGGCGTCCGGATCAGCCCCAGCATTTT
>many|TRBJ2-2|-|TRBV7-2
CASSLVGATGELFF
TGTGCCAGCAGCTTAGTGGGGGCCACCGGGGAGCTGTTTTTT
>-|TRBJ2-7|TRBD1|TRBV20-1
CSASLPGGSYEQYF
TGCAGTGCTAGTCTTCCAGGGGGCTCCTACGAGCAGTACTTC
>many|TRBJ1-2|TRBD1|TRBV5-6
CASSPWTGVSYGYTF
TGTGCCAGCAGCCCTTGGACAGGGGTATCCTATGGCTACACCTTC
>many|TRBJ1-5|-|TRBV6-5
CASSSQANQPQHF
TGTGCCAGCAGCTCCCAGGCCAATCAGCCCCAGCATTTT
>-|TRBJ2-7|TRBD1|TRBV20-1
CSARWQGASYEQYF
TGCAGTGCTAGATGGCAGGGGGCGAGCTACGAGCAGTACTTC
>many|TRBJ2-7|TRBD1|TRBV6-5
CASSPGGRSSYEQYF
TGTGCCAGCAGTCCAGGGGGAAGGAGCTCCTACGAGCAGTACTTC
>few|TRBJ1-5|-|TRBV28
CASSLATGLRPQHF
TGTGCCAGCAGTTTAGCGACAGGCTTAAGGCCCCAGCATTTT
>many|TRBJ2-3|-|TRBV7-2
CASSFGGTTDTQYF
TGTGCCAGCAGCTTCGGCGGGACCACAGATACGCAGTATTTT
>many|TRBJ1-1|-|TRBV5-5
CASSLMTRGTEAFF
TGTGCCAGCAGCTTGATGACACGGGGAACTGAAGCTTTCTTT
>many|TRBJ1-5|-|TRBV5-1
CASSFDPGSQPQHF
TGCGCCAGCAGCTTTGATCCCGGCTCCCAGCCCCAGCATTTT
>many|TRBJ2-3|TRBD2|TRBV29-1
CSTPGASGATDTQYF
TGCAGCACCCCCGGGGCTAGCGGGGCCACAGATACGCAGTATTTT
>many|TRBJ2-7|TRBD2|TRBV6-5
CASRGTSGSYEQYF
TGTGCCAGCAGAGGGACTAGCGGTTCCTACGAGCAGTACTTC
>many|TRBJ2-5|TRBD2|TRBV2
CASSAGTSGRLETQYF
TGTGCCAGCAGTGCCGGGACTAGCGGGAGATTGGAGACCCAGTACTTC
>many|TRBJ2-5|-|TRBV9
CASSVGGGGDETQYF
TGTGCCAGCAGCGTAGGAGGGGGAGGTGACGAGACCCAGTACTTC
>-|TRBJ1-1|-|TRBV5-1
CASSLVSGRQNTEAFF
TGCGCCAGCAGCTTGGTTTCAGGGAGGCAAAACACTGAAGCTTTCTTT
>many|TRBJ1-1|-|TRBV6-5
CASSPRGGEAFF
TGTGCCAGCAGTCCCCGGGGAGGTGAAGCTTTCTTT
>many|TRBJ2-5|-|TRBV11-2
CASSPTPSQETQYF
TGTGCCAGCAGTCCGACTCCATCCCAAGAGACCCAGTACTTC
>few|TRBJ1-4|-|TRBV7-9
CASSSMRTANEKLFF
TGTGCCAGCAGCTCGATGCGGACGGCTAATGAAAAACTGTTTTTT
>many|TRBJ2-1|-|TRBV3-1
CASSRSPGLVYNEQFF
TGTGCCAGCAGCCGTAGTCCGGGACTGGTATACAATGAGCAGTTCTTC
>many|TRBJ2-3|-|TRBV5-1
CASSTDSFTDTQYF
TGCGCCAGCAGCACGGACTCCTTCACAGATACGCAGTATTTT
>many|TRBJ1-2|-|TRBV5-1
CASSLSPEIYGYTF
TGCGCCAGCAGCTTGTCCCCGGAAATCTATGGCTACACCTTC
>-|TRBJ2-1|-|TRBV5-1
CASAQRDSYNEQFF
TGCGCCAGCGCCCAGCGTGACTCCTACAATGAGCAGTTCTTC
>many|TRBJ1-5|TRBD1|TRBV5-1
CASSLGDSYQPQHF
TGCGCCAGCAGCTTGGGGGACAGTTATCAGCCCCAGCATTTT
>many|TRBJ2-1|-|TRBV2
CASVPFSYNEQFF
TGTGCCAGCGTCCCCTTCTCCTACAATGAGCAGTTCTTC
>many|TRBJ2-1|-|TRBV29-1
CSVEGRSFYNEQFF
TGCAGCGTTGAAGGCAGAAGTTTTTACAATGAGCAGTTCTTC
>many|TRBJ2-2|TRBD2|TRBV5-5
CASSYGTSGRVTGELFF
TGTGCCAGCAGCTATGGGACTAGCGGGAGGGTAACCGGGGAGCTGTTTTTT
>-|TRBJ2-5|-|TRBV5-1
CDSSLVGQETQYF
TGTGACAGCAGCTTGGTAGGCCAAGAGACCCAGTACTTC
>many|TRBJ1-5|-|TRBV20-1
CSARAGGKPQHF
TGCAGTGCTAGAGCGGGGGGGAAGCCCCAGCATTTT
>many|TRBJ1-6|-|TRBV25-1
CASSVISGPLHF
TGTGCCAGCAGTGTGATCAGTGGCCCCCTCCACTTT